The clone carrying this T cell receptor beta chain was counted ten times or more. TCR beta libraries were built with iRepertoire HTBI primers and Arm-PCR of CDR3 regions. Via MiXCR, TCRdb re-called the multiplex PCR reads, giving one row per CDR3 protein. The sample contains around 400,000 distinct CDR3 sequences, 20% to 25% of which appear only once. Time point here: persistent/refractory GD, antithyroid drugs over 5 years with positive TRAb. PBMC RNA served as the TCR library source. These data originate in a study of regulatory T cells in long-lasting Graves disease. V shed 6 bases, J shed 3 bases, and the junction held 5 bases outside the gene matches. The CDR3 is 13 amino acids.

The source of this sequence is a woman aged 40 to 50 with Graves disease. Material: peripheral blood mononuclear cells (PBMCs), obtained when the disease was refractory, from a patient treated with antithyroid drugs. V usage is TRBV12-3 or TRBV12-4 and J usage is TRBJ2-7, with 7 bases identical to TRBD1. DNA for the CDR3: TGTGCCAGCAGACAAACAGGGGTCTACGAGCAGTACTTC. Its protein is CASRQTGVYEQYF.